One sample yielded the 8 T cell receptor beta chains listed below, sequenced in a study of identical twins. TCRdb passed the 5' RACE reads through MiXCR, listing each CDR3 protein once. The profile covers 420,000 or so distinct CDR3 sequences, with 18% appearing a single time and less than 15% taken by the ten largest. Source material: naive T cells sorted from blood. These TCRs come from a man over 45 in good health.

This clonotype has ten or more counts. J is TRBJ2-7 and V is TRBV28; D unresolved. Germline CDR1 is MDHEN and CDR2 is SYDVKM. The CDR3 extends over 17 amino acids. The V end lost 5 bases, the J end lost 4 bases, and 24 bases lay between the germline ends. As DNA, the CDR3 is TGTGCCAGCAGTCCGACGAGGCCAGTAACAACTGGGTACGAGCAGTACTTC. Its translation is CASSPTRPVTTGYEQYF.

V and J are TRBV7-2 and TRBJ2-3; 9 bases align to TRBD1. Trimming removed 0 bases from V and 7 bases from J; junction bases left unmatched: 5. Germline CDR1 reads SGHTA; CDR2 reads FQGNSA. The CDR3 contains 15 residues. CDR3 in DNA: TGTGCCAGCAGCTTAGCGGCGACAGGGGGGAATACGCAGTATTTT. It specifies CASSLAATGGNTQYF.

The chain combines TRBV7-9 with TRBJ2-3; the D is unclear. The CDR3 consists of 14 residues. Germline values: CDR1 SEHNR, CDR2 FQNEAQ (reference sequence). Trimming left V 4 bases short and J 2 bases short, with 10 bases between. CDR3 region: CASSSLAVTDTQYF. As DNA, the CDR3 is TGTGCCAGCAGCTCCCTTGCTGTCACAGATACGCAGTATTTT.

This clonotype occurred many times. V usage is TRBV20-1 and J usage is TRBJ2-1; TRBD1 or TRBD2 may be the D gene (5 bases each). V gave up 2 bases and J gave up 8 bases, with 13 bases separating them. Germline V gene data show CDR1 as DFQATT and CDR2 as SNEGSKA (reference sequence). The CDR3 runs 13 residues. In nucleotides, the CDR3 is TGCAGTGCTAGAAAGGGGACGGAGGATGAGCAGTTCTTC. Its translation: CSARKGTEDEQFF.

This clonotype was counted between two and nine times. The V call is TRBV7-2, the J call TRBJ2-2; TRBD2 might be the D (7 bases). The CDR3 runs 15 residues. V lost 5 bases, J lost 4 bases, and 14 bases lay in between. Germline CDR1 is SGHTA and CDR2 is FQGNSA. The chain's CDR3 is CASSVKGGRTGELFF. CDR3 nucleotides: TGTGCCAGCAGCGTAAAGGGGGGGCGCACCGGGGAGCTGTTTTTT.

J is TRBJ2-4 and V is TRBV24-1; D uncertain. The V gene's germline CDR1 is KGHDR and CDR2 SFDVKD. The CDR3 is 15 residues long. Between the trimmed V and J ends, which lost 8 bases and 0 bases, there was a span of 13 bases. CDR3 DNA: TGTGCCACCATTGCCAGACAAGTAGCCAAAAACATTCAGTACTTC. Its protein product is CATIARQVAKNIQYF.

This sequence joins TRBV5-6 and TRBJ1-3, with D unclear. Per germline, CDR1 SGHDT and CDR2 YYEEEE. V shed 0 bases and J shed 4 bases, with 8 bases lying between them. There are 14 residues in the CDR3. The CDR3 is CASSLVLQGNTIYF. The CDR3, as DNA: TGTGCCAGCAGCTTGGTCTTGCAGGGAAACACCATATATTTT.

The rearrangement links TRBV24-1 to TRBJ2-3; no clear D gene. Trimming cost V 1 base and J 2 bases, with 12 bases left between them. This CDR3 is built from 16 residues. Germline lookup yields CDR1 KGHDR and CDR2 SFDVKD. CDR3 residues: CATSDFRTDVTDTQYF. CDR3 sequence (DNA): TGTGCCACCAGTGATTTTAGGACGGACGTCACAGATACGCAGTATTTT.